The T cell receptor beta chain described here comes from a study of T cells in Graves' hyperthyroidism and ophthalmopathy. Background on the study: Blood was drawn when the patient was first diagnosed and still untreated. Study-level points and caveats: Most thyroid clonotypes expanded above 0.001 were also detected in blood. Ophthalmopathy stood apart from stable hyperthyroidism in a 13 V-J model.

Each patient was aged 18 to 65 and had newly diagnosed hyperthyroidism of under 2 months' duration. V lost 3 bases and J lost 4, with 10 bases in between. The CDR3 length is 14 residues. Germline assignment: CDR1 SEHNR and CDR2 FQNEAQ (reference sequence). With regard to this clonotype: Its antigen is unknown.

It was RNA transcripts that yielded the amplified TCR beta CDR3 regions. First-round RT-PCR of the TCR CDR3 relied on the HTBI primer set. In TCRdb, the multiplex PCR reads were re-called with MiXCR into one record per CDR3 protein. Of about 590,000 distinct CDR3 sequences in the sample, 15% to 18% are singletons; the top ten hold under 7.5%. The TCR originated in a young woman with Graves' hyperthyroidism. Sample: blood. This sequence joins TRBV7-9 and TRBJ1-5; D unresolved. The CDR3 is CASSLGIGNQPQHF. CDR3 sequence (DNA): TGTGCCAGCAGCTTGGGAATTGGAAATCAGCCCCAGCATTTT. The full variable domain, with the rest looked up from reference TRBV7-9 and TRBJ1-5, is DTGVSQNPRHKITKRGQNVTFRCDPISEHNRLYWYRQTLGQGPEFLTYFQNEAQLEKSRLLSDRFSAERPKGSFSTLEIQRTEQGDSAMYLCASSLGIGNQPQHFGDGTRLSIL.